These 23 T cell receptor beta chains were sequenced from one sample in a study of cytotoxic CD8 clonotypes in ibrutinib-treated CLL. Data came from immunoSEQ multiplex PCR; TCRdb stores just in-frame clones and leaves some out. The profile shows over 14,000 clones, roughly 70% of them singletons. This material consisted of PBMCs, taken before ibrutinib treatment. The receptors derive from a human donor with chronic lymphocytic leukemia.

The V gene is TRBV9, the J gene TRBJ2-1; TRBD2 is a possible D gene (5 bases). Trimming pared 0 bases from V and 3 bases from J, leaving 10 bases between. There are 15 residues in the CDR3. Germline V gene data show CDR1 as SGDLS and CDR2 as YYNGEE. This CDR3 reads CASSVAGGFYNEQFF. DNA of the CDR3: TGTGCCAGCAGCGTAGCTGGCGGGTTCTACAATGAGCAGTTCTTC.

The chain employs TRBV5-1 and TRBJ2-3; D not resolved. In germline, CDR1 is SGHRS, CDR2 YFSETQ. This CDR3 spans 14 amino acids. V was shortened by 4 bases and J by 0 bases, with 9 bases between the two germline ends. The CDR3 DNA follows: TGCGCCAGCAGCCTCCGTCCCAGCACAGATACGCAGTATTTT. Amino acids: CASSLRPSTDTQYF.

The chain has TRBV28 and TRBJ1-5, with 9 bases identical to TRBD1. J was trimmed by 6 bases and V by 0 bases; bases with no gene match: 3. This CDR3 comprises 15 residues. CDR1 is MDHEN, CDR2 SYDVKM, per germline. CDR3 coding DNA: TGTGCCAGCAGTTTATGGGACAGGGGCCGTCAGCCCCAGCATTTT. It is translated as CASSLWDRGRQPQHF.

The J gene is TRBJ2-1, the V gene TRBV7-2; D is perhaps TRBD1 (5 bases). Germline V lookup: CDR1 SGHTA, CDR2 FQGNSA. Trimming left V 3 bases short and J 4 bases short, with 10 bases between. The CDR3 is 14 residues long. CDR3 loop: CASSFFGAYNEQFF. The CDR3 DNA follows: TGTGCCAGCAGCTTTTTTGGGGCGTACAATGAGCAGTTCTTC.

This chain connects TRBV7-5 to TRBJ2-4; the table calls TRBD2, which could not be checked here. TRBV7-5 counts as a pseudogene. The CDR3 has 13 residues. Here the CDR3 reads CARSTPRGDIQYF. CDR3 nucleotide sequence: TGTGCCAGAAGCACCCCTCGGGGTGACATTCAGTACTTC.

In this sample, this clone turned up a few times. One end of the junction varies from germline; a read error may be responsible. V is TRBV19 and J is TRBJ2-1; 7 positions agree with TRBD2. This CDR3 has 13 amino acids. From germline, CDR1 is LNHDA and CDR2 SQIVND (reference sequence). CDR3 residues: CASSIGGSQLGVF. In nucleotides, the CDR3 is TGTGCCAGTAGTATAGGCGGGAGCCAACTCGGGGTCTTC. Complete variable domain (other parts from reference TRBV19 and TRBJ2-1): DGGITQSPKYLFRKEGQNVTLSCEQNLNHDAMYWYRQDPGQGLRLIYYSQIVNDFQKGDIAEGYSVSREKKESFPLTVTSAQKNPTAFYLCASSIGGSQLGVFGPGTRLTVL.

V and J are TRBV6-5 and TRBJ1-1, with 7 bases that match TRBD1. The CDR3 covers 13 residues. V lost 5 bases and J lost 2; bases outside the gene matches: 2. Germline loops: CDR1 MNHEY, CDR2 SVGAGI. As DNA, the CDR3 is TGTGCCAGCAGTGACAGGGCCAACACTGAAGCTTTCTTT. Amino acids: CASSDRANTEAFF.

V is TRBV9 and J is TRBJ2-3, with 12 bases aligning to TRBD2. The CDR3 runs 18 residues. Germline-derived CDR1 and CDR2 are SGDLS and YYNGEE. The V gene end was trimmed by 1 base and the J gene end by 1 base; junction bases not matched to a gene: 7. The CDR3: CASSVTPSGGAGTDTQYF. In nucleotides, the CDR3 is TGTGCCAGCAGCGTAACGCCTAGCGGGGGGGCGGGCACAGATACGCAGTATTTT.

V usage is TRBV27 and J usage is TRBJ2-1, with 8 bases matching TRBD2. The CDR3 sequence is 18 residues long. The V gene's germline CDR1 is MNHEY and CDR2 SMNVEV (reference sequence). Trimming removed 2 bases from V and 2 bases from J; junction bases left unmatched: 11. The CDR3 loop is CASSLVAWVGRAYNEQFF. Written as DNA, the CDR3 is TGTGCCAGCAGTTTAGTCGCGTGGGTCGGGAGGGCCTACAATGAGCAGTTCTTC.

V and J are TRBV11-2 and TRBJ2-5; 12 positions agree with TRBD2. V was clipped by 3 bases and J by 0 bases; unmatched bases: 8. CDR1 and CDR2 (germline): SGHAT, FQNNGV. The CDR3 is 18 residues long. The CDR3 DNA follows: TGTGCCAGCAGCTTGTCACTAGCGGGGGGCAGGTACCAAGAGACCCAGTACTTC. Translated: CASSLSLAGGRYQETQYF.

J is TRBJ1-6 and V is TRBV7-2; 9 bases line up with TRBD1. Germline V gene data show CDR1 as SGHTA and CDR2 as FQGNSA. The CDR3 contains 15 residues. Unmatched junction bases numbered 6, after V lost 5 bases and J lost 7 bases. The CDR3 coding sequence is TGTGCCAGCAGCCGGGACAGGGTAGGCAATTCACCCCTCCACTTT. Translation: CASSRDRVGNSPLHF.

The J gene is TRBJ1-2, the V gene TRBV10-3; 8 nucleotides agree with TRBD1. Germline V gene sequence: CDR1 ENHRY, CDR2 SYGVKD. Trimming took 7 bases from V and 5 from J; bases not matched to a gene: 6. The CDR3 is 13 amino acids. The CDR3 DNA reads as TGTGCCATCAAGCCGACAGGGGAGTATGGCTACACCTTC. The encoded protein is CAIKPTGEYGYTF.

This rearrangement joins TRBV28 to TRBJ2-1; TRBD2 is a possible D gene (6 bases). From germline, CDR1 is MDHEN and CDR2 SYDVKM. The CDR3 has 13 amino acids. Trimming left V 4 bases short and J 14 bases short, with 18 bases between. The CDR3 nucleotides are TGTGCCAGCAGTTCCCCTCCGGCCACGGGGGAGTTCTTC. It is translated as CASSSPPATGEFF.

This chain links TRBV29-1 with TRBJ2-7, with D perhaps TRBD1 or TRBD2 (5 bases each). Germline loops: CDR1 SQVTM, CDR2 ANQGSEA. The CDR3 consists of 13 residues. Trimming pared 4 bases from V and 3 bases from J, leaving 13 bases between. As DNA, the CDR3 is TGCAGCGTTGGTGGGGACGTGAACTACGAGCAGTACTTC. Protein: CSVGGDVNYEQYF.

The chain combines TRBV5-4 with TRBJ1-6; TRBD1 matches at 7 bases. This CDR3 contains 14 residues. Germline loops: CDR1 SGHNT, CDR2 YYREEE (reference sequence). Losses at the gene ends were 4 bases for V and 7 bases for J; bases not matched to a gene: 5. The CDR3 DNA sequence: TGTGCCAGCAGCCACGAACAGGGGAATTCACCCCTCCACTTT. Translation gives CASSHEQGNSPLHF.

V and J are TRBV5-8 and TRBJ1-5; 7 bases are shared with TRBD1. CDR1 and CDR2 from the germline V gene are SGHTS and YDEGEE. The ends lost 0 bases at V and 8 bases at J; junction bases unmatched: 2. The length of the CDR3 is 13 residues. The CDR3 DNA reads TGTGCCAGCAGCTTGGGGCAGGGGGAGCCCCAGCATTTT. Encoded protein: CASSLGQGEPQHF.

This clone was found a few times. The chain has TRBV10-3 and TRBJ2-7; D ambiguous. V lost 6 bases and J lost 7, with 13 bases in between. The V gene's germline CDR1 is ENHRY and CDR2 SYGVKD. The CDR3 consists of 12 residues. The CDR3 region is CAIRGSLGEQYF. DNA for the CDR3: TGTGCCATCAGGGGATCCCTGGGGGAGCAGTACTTC.

This clone was counted a few times. The chain has TRBV19 and TRBJ1-1; the match to TRBD1 covers 9 bases. The CDR3 extends over 16 amino acids. CDR1 and CDR2 (germline): LNHDA, SQIVND (reference sequence). Germline trimming cut 0 bases from V and 4 bases from J; bases unmatched to any gene: 6. The CDR3 DNA reads as TGTGCCAGTAGTATAGAGGGGACAGGGACGCTCACTGAAGCTTTCTTT. Translated: CASSIEGTGTLTEAFF.

The genes are TRBV11-1 and TRBJ2-1; D might be TRBD2 (6 bases). This CDR3 is 15 amino acids long. Germline values: CDR1 SGHAT, CDR2 FQDESV (reference sequence). Trimming shortened V by 5 bases and J by 1 base, and 12 bases separated the two germline ends. Written as DNA, the CDR3 is TGTGCCAGCAGCCTGGACCGGGGGTCCTACAATGAGCAGTTCTTC. This translates into CASSLDRGSYNEQFF.

V and J are TRBV7-9 and TRBJ2-4; no clear D gene. This CDR3 spans 11 amino acids. The V end was cut by 4 bases, the J end by 14 bases, with 12 bases between. The germline CDR1 and CDR2 sequences are SEHNR and FQNEAQ (reference sequence). As DNA, the CDR3 is TGTGCCAGCAGCTCCGGGCCAGAGGAGTACTTC. Protein: CASSSGPEEYF.

About this clone: One junction end disagrees with the germline gene, perhaps due to a read error. The rearrangement uses TRBV28 and TRBJ2-7, with 7 bases fitting TRBD2. The CDR3 totals 15 residues. Looked up from germline, CDR1 is MDHEN and CDR2 is SYDVKM. CDR3 protein: CASSFIAAGVVWVDF. CDR3 DNA sequence: TGTGCCAGCAGTTTTATCGCGGCGGGAGTGGTGTGGGTGGACTTC.

The gene calls are TRBV7-2 and TRBJ2-5; D remains unclear. The CDR3 has 12 amino acids. The germline V and J ends were trimmed by 5 bases and 7 bases, with 11 bases remaining between them. CDR1 is SGHTA and CDR2 is FQGNSA in the germline V gene. The CDR3 nucleotides are TGTGCCAGCAGCCGAAGCCCCGGGACCCAGTACTTC. This codes for CASSRSPGTQYF.

The chain uses TRBV10-3 and TRBJ2-1; TRBD1 aligns across 9 bases. CDR3 length: 13 residues. CDR1 and CDR2 (germline): ENHRY, SYGVKD. V trimming: 6 bases; J trimming: 3 bases; junction bases outside the gene matches: 0. The CDR3 nucleotides are TGTGCCATCAGGGGACAGGGCTACAATGAGCAGTTCTTC. Protein: CAIRGQGYNEQFF.